The text below deals with one T cell receptor (beta chain). Produced via immunoSEQ multiplex PCR; TCRdb's table is partial and in-frame only. The table records 40,000 to 60,000 clones, roughly 82% of them present only once. The germline gives CDR1 KGHDR, CDR2 SFDVKD. The CDR3 runs 13 residues. V lost 2 bases, J lost 7 bases, and 3 bases stayed unmatched. The data were obtained in a study of blood T cell repertoires in COVID-19. Study context: Some COVID-19 samples were acute and others convalescent; all came from the United States, Italy and Spain.

J is TRBJ2-7 and V is TRBV24-1; 8 bases are shared with TRBD1. The sequenced sample was peripheral blood. This receptor was identified in a human donor in a cohort sampled during active COVID-19. The chain's CDR3 is CATSDSHRGEQYF. DNA for the CDR3: TGTGCCACCAGTGATTCTCACAGGGGGGAGCAGTACTTC.